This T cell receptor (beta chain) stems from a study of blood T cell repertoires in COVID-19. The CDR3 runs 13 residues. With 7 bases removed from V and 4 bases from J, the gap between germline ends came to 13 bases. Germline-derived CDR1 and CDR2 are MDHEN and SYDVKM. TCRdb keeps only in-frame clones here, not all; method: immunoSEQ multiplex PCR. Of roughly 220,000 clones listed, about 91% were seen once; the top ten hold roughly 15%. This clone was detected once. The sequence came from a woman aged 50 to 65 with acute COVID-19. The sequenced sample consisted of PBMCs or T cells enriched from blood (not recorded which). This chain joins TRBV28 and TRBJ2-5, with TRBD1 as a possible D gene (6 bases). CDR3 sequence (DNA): TGTGCCAGCAACCCCACAGGGCCAGAGACCCAGTACTTC. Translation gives CASNPTGPETQYF.